The 29 T cell receptor beta chains below all came from one sample that was sequenced in a study of T cells in Graves' hyperthyroidism and ophthalmopathy. Template material for amplifying TCR beta CDR3 regions consisted of RNA transcripts. During a first-round RT-PCR of the TCR CDR3, the HTBI primer set was used. One entry per CDR3 protein results from TCRdb running MiXCR on the multiplex PCR reads. The sample carries 750,000 to 950,000 distinct CDR3 sequences, roughly 40% recorded once. The sequenced sample was blood. Every receptor here comes from a man between 18 and 29 years old with Graves' hyperthyroidism.

The rearrangement links TRBV25-1 to TRBJ2-7; 11 bases agree with TRBD1. The CDR3 runs to 14 residues. The V gene end was trimmed by 4 bases and the J gene end by 6 bases; junction bases not matched to a gene: 5. Germline-derived CDR1 and CDR2 are MGHDK and SYGVNS. The CDR3 spells CASSVPGQGGEQYF. CDR3 coding DNA: TGTGCCAGCAGTGTTCCGGGACAGGGGGGCGAGCAGTACTTC.

The chain links TRBV6-5 to TRBJ2-5; D is unclear. This CDR3 comprises 11 residues. Deletions cut 6 bases from V and 4 bases from J, with 6 bases between. Germline V CDR1 and CDR2: MNHEY, SVGAGI. CDR3 residues: CASRFAETQYF. As DNA, the CDR3 is TGTGCCAGCAGGTTTGCAGAGACCCAGTACTTC.

This chain links TRBV11-2 with TRBJ2-3; D ambiguous. With 5 bases removed from V and 8 bases from J, the gap between germline ends came to 20 bases. In germline, CDR1 is SGHAT, CDR2 FQNNGV. The CDR3 has 15 residues. CDR3 sequence reads: CASSQEERILGTQYF. The CDR3 bases are TGTGCCAGCAGCCAAGAAGAACGGATCCTTGGTACGCAGTATTTT.

The chain uses TRBV4-3 and TRBJ1-2; D not certain. Trimming removed 3 bases from V and 2 bases from J, with 7 bases in between. CDR3 length: 13 residues. Looked up from germline, CDR1 is LGHNA and CDR2 is YSLEER. The CDR3 here is CASSQILNYGYTF. Here the CDR3 DNA reads TGCGCCAGCAGCCAGATATTAAACTATGGCTACACCTTC.

On this clonotype itself: This may come from a read error, since a much larger clone is one base off. The chain joins TRBV19 to TRBJ1-5; 8 nucleotides align to TRBD1. Germline loops: CDR1 LNHDA, CDR2 SQIVND (reference sequence). CDR3 length: 15 amino acids. V lost 5 bases and J lost 3; bases outside the gene matches: 6. The DNA of the CDR3 is TGTGCCAGTAGTGCTCCGGGACAGGACAATCAGCCCCAGCATTTT. This gives the protein CASSAPGQDNQPQHF.

This clonotype appeared many times. This chain joins TRBV19 and TRBJ1-5; TRBD1 agrees at 12 bases. V was pared by 7 bases and J by 0 bases, with 7 bases of the junction left unmatched. The CDR3 is 17 residues long. Germline V lookup: CDR1 LNHDA, CDR2 SQIVND (reference sequence). DNA of the CDR3: TGTGCCAGTACGAGAGGGACAGGGGGCTATAGCAATCAGCCCCAGCATTTT. It translates to CASTRGTGGYSNQPQHF.

This clonotype was seen ten or more times. V and J are TRBV9 and TRBJ1-1; 9 bases align to TRBD1. Germline V gene sequence: CDR1 SGDLS, CDR2 YYNGEE. The CDR3 runs 13 residues. Losses at the gene ends were 2 bases for V and 9 bases for J; bases not matched to a gene: 5. The CDR3 loop reads CASSVPGQGKAFF. CDR3 coding DNA: TGTGCCAGCAGCGTCCCGGGACAGGGAAAAGCTTTCTTT. Using reference TRBV9 and TRBJ1-1 for the parts outside the CDR3, the full variable domain is DSGVTQTPKHLITATGQRVTLRCSPRSGDLSVYWYQQSLDQGLQFLIQYYNGEERAKGNILERFSAQQFPDLHSELNLSSLELGDSALYFCASSVPGQGKAFFGQGTRLTVV.

This clonotype was detected once. The chain uses TRBV7-8 and TRBJ2-7; TRBD1 is a possible D gene (6 bases). CDR1 is SGHVS and CDR2 is FQNEAQ in the germline V gene. The CDR3 totals 14 residues. The V and J ends lost 0 bases and 3 bases respectively, with 9 bases between them. The CDR3 bases are TGTGCCAGCAGCTTAGCCCAGGACAGCTACGAGCAGTACTTC. Translating gives CASSLAQDSYEQYF.

This clonotype has a count of ten or more. The chain combines TRBV20-1 with TRBJ1-1; D gene unclear. Germline-derived CDR1 and CDR2 are DFQATT and SNEGSKA (reference sequence). V gave up 3 bases and J gave up 1 base, with 6 bases separating them. CDR3 length equals 12 residues. CDR3 sequence reads: CSARSRNTEAFF. The CDR3 DNA follows: TGCAGTGCTAGGTCCAGGAACACTGAAGCTTTCTTT.

V and J are TRBV20-1 and TRBJ1-3; 10 bases fit TRBD1. CDR1 and CDR2 (germline): DFQATT, SNEGSKA (reference sequence). The J segment lost 6 bases and the V segment lost 1 base, leaving 6 bases of the junction unmatched. CDR3 length: 15 residues. CDR3 sequence reads: CSARGGTGDVNTIYF. As DNA, the CDR3 is TGCAGTGCTAGAGGAGGGACAGGGGACGTAAACACCATATATTTT.

The chain combines TRBV14 with TRBJ1-2, with D uncertain. CDR1 SGHDN and CDR2 FVKESK come from the germline V gene. Trimming pared 3 bases from V and 4 bases from J, leaving 12 bases between. There are 14 residues in the CDR3. The CDR3 protein is CASSHFSDLYGYTF. CDR3 sequence (DNA): TGTGCCAGCAGCCACTTCTCGGACCTCTATGGCTACACCTTC.

The J gene is TRBJ2-7, the V gene TRBV20-1; 10 positions match TRBD2. The germline V gene has CDR1 DFQATT and CDR2 SNEGSKA (reference sequence). J gave up 5 bases and V 1 base, and 8 bases lay outside the gene matches. The CDR3 is made up of 15 amino acids. The CDR3 is CSARGTAGGPHEQYF. The CDR3 nucleotides are TGCAGTGCTAGAGGTACAGCGGGAGGGCCCCACGAGCAGTACTTC.

In regard to this clonotype: A single base separates this from a much larger clone, so it may be a read error. The V and J genes are TRBV5-5 and TRBJ1-5, with a possible D match to TRBD1 (5 bases). The CDR3 extends over 14 amino acids. The germline gives CDR1 SGHKS, CDR2 YYEKEE (reference sequence). Trimming shortened V by 2 bases and J by 9 bases, and 15 bases separated the two germline ends. CDR3 nucleotides: TGTGCCAGCAGCTTCGGCCTCAGGGATCGGCCCCAGCATTTT. It encodes CASSFGLRDRPQHF.

This clonotype appeared many times. The chain uses TRBV4-1 and TRBJ1-5; tentatively, D is TRBD1 (5 bases). The CDR3 spans 14 residues. V lost 0 bases to trimming and J lost 7 bases, with 10 bases between them. CDR1 and CDR2 from the germline V gene are MGHRA and YSYEKL. The CDR3, as DNA: TGCGCCAGCAGCCAAGAGGAAGGGGACCAGCCCCAGCATTTT. This encodes CASSQEEGDQPQHF.

This clonotype turned up a few times. This chain joins TRBV6-6 and TRBJ1-1; D not resolved. This CDR3 has 16 amino acids. Germline V gene sequence: CDR1 MNHNY, CDR2 SVGAGI (reference sequence). Trimming removed 0 bases from V and 4 bases from J, with 15 bases in between. DNA of the CDR3: TGTGCCAGCAGTTACTCTCAGGATCCGGGGAGCACTGAAGCTTTCTTT. The encoded protein is CASSYSQDPGSTEAFF.

This clonotype was seen more than once but under ten times. This chain connects TRBV6-6 to TRBJ2-5; possibly TRBD2 for D (6 bases). The CDR3 contains 14 residues. The V gene's germline CDR1 is MNHNY and CDR2 SVGAGI (reference sequence). Trimming left V 4 bases short and J 2 bases short, with 11 bases between. The CDR3 loop reads CASSFQRVQETQYF. The CDR3 DNA reads as TGTGCCAGCAGTTTTCAGCGGGTACAAGAGACCCAGTACTTC.

This chain links TRBV19 with TRBJ1-2; D is unresolved. CDR1 is LNHDA and CDR2 is SQIVND in the germline V gene (reference sequence). The CDR3 extends over 15 amino acids. V gave up 3 bases and J gave up 2 bases, with 13 bases separating them. The CDR3 nucleotides are TGTGCCAGTAGTATCGGCATCGGTCAAAACTATGGCTACACCTTC. Translated: CASSIGIGQNYGYTF.

In its sample, this clonotype was seen many times. The V and J genes are TRBV29-1 and TRBJ1-2, with unresolved D. The V end was cut by 3 bases, the J end by 4 bases, with 9 bases between. The CDR3 loop spans 12 amino acids. The germline V gene has CDR1 SQVTM and CDR2 ANQGSEA. CDR3 in amino acids: CSVEEGGYGYTF. The CDR3 nucleotides read TGCAGCGTTGAGGAGGGTGGCTATGGCTACACCTTC.

Remarks on this clonotype: This may be a read error: a much more frequent sequence differs by one nucleotide. The chain links TRBV24-1 to TRBJ2-7, with 11 positions matching TRBD1. The CDR3 is 15 residues long. Germline V gene data show CDR1 as KGHDR and CDR2 as SFDVKD. The CDR3 DNA sequence: TGTGCCACCAATGATGCCGGGACAGGGGGCTACGAGCAGTACTTC. Its translation is CATNDAGTGGYEQYF.

This clonotype was recorded many times. The V call is TRBV9, the J call TRBJ1-2; D is uncertain. Trimming stripped 2 bases from V and 2 bases from J, with 7 bases between. CDR1 and CDR2 from the germline V gene are SGDLS and YYNGEE. The CDR3 length is 13 residues. CDR3 DNA sequence: TGTGCCAGCAGCGTGTCGGAGAACTATGGCTACACCTTC. Encoded protein: CASSVSENYGYTF.

Of note for this clonotype: A much larger clone lies one base from this, so it may be a read error. The V and J genes are TRBV7-2 and TRBJ1-1; the D is unclear. Germline V gene data show CDR1 as SGHTA and CDR2 as FQGNSA. This CDR3 contains 14 residues. The chain's CDR3 is CVSRRPRVNTEAFF. CDR3 in DNA: TGTGTCAGCAGGCGGCCGCGGGTGAACACTGAAGCTTTCTTT.

This clonotype showed up just a few times. The genes are TRBV19 and TRBJ1-5; D not certain. The germline V gene encodes CDR1 LNHDA and CDR2 SQIVND (reference sequence). The ends were cut back, 2 bases at V and 3 bases at J, with 8 bases in the middle. The CDR3 runs to 14 residues. The CDR3 DNA sequence: TGTGCCAGTAGTATAAGCCGGACCAATCAGCCCCAGCATTTT. Protein product: CASSISRTNQPQHF.

The chain couples TRBV14 to TRBJ1-4, with 9 bases aligning to TRBD1. The CDR3 sequence is 16 residues long. With 0 bases clipped from V and 5 bases from J, the junction kept 4 bases outside the gene matches. Germline loops: CDR1 SGHDN, CDR2 FVKESK. This CDR3 reads CASSQEFGTGNEKLFF. CDR3 nucleotide sequence: TGTGCCAGCAGCCAAGAGTTCGGGACAGGGAATGAAAAACTGTTTTTT.

As for this clonotype: It is likely a read error, because the conserved phenylalanine at the end of the CDR3 is missing. The V gene is TRBV12-3 or TRBV12-4, the J gene TRBJ1-2, with TRBD1 matching over 7 bases. The CDR3 totals 12 residues. Losses at the gene ends were 8 bases for V and 5 bases for J; bases not matched to a gene: 5. CDR3 sequence (DNA): TGTGCCAGCTCTGACAGGGATTATGGCTACACCCTC. Translation: CASSDRDYGYTL.

The sample holds a few counts of this clonotype. This chain connects TRBV4-1 to TRBJ2-5; either TRBD1 or TRBD2 may supply D (5 bases each). Germline V gives CDR1 MGHRA, CDR2 YSYEKL. V was clipped by 1 base and J by 10 bases, with 10 bases between them. There are 12 residues in the CDR3. This CDR3 reads CASSQATGLQYF. CDR3 bases: TGCGCCAGCAGCCAAGCAACGGGGCTCCAGTACTTC.

J is TRBJ1-2 and V is TRBV7-2; 8 nucleotides line up with TRBD1. J lost 7 bases, V lost 3 bases, and 10 bases had no gene match. Germline V gene sequence: CDR1 SGHTA, CDR2 FQGNSA. The CDR3 runs to 15 residues. CDR3 loop: CASSLKGTGSLGYTF. CDR3 in DNA: TGTGCCAGCAGCTTGAAGGGGACAGGATCTCTTGGCTACACCTTC.

The chain has TRBV2 and TRBJ1-5; TRBD1 aligns across 7 bases. CDR1 and CDR2 (germline): SNHLY, FYNNEI. This CDR3 contains 12 residues. The ends lost 9 bases at V and 5 bases at J; junction bases unmatched: 4. The CDR3 DNA sequence: TGTGCCAGAACAGGGGCGGATCAGCCCCAGCATTTT. Residues: CARTGADQPQHF.

This clonotype was counted ten times or more. The J gene is TRBJ2-7, the V gene TRBV25-1; D is ambiguous. V dropped 4 bases and J dropped 6 bases, with 7 bases sitting between them. The CDR3 consists of 11 residues. The germline gives CDR1 MGHDK, CDR2 SYGVNS. The CDR3 DNA reads TGTGCCAGCAGTGGACGCGGCGAGCAGTACTTC. Translated, it gives CASSGRGEQYF.

This chain connects TRBV2 to TRBJ2-3; TRBD2 matches 14 bases. The germline V gene encodes CDR1 SNHLY and CDR2 FYNNEI. This CDR3 spans 15 amino acids. V shed 6 bases and J 4 bases; nucleotides not matched to a gene: 3. The CDR3 reads CASSKTSGGADTQYF. The CDR3 bases are TGTGCCAGCAGCAAGACTAGCGGGGGGGCAGATACGCAGTATTTT.